This T cell receptor beta chain comes out of a study of CD8 T cells in Susac syndrome. Reverse transcription used about 0.45 to 1 ug RNA and random hexamers. TCRdb re-called the immunoSEQ multiplex PCR reads through MiXCR, storing one row per CDR3 protein. The sample has approximately 200,000 distinct CDR3 sequences, approximately 94% seen once; the top ten hold 0.093%. The CDR3 runs to 15 residues. V lost 10 bases to trimming and J lost 3 bases, with 18 bases between them. The germline V gene has CDR1 MNHEY and CDR2 SMNVEV (reference sequence). The sequenced material came from CD4+ T cells from PBMCs. The chain recombines TRBV27 with TRBJ1-4; D gene uncertain. This receptor was identified in a human donor with multiple sclerosis. The CDR3 sequence: CATGSRPQANEKLFF. The CDR3 region has the DNA TGTGCCACTGGGAGTAGGCCTCAAGCTAATGAAAAACTGTTTTTT.